The entry below describes one T cell receptor beta chain. Per the original data handling: Counts of nucleated cells, estimated from reference gene primer amplification, were obtained. Generated by immunoSEQ multiplex PCR, the TCRdb table keeps only in-frame clones and is missing some. The V and J calls and clone size come from that table; D and trimming were worked out from the DNA. The sample consists of roughly 130,000 clones, 87% of them appearing once. V lost 6 bases and J 3 bases, leaving 7 bases between the germline ends. Germline lookup yields CDR1 KGHDR and CDR2 SFDVKD. This CDR3 has 13 amino acids. This specimen belongs to a study of blood T cell repertoires in COVID-19. Overall study: Samples of COVID-19 (acute and convalescent) were obtained from the United States, Italy and Spain. The analysed material was cDNA or gDNA that came from T cells, B-cell-depleted T cells, or PBMCs.

Sequencing was performed on peripheral blood. V and J are TRBV24-1 and TRBJ2-2; tentatively, D is TRBD2 (5 bases). The sequence was collected from a woman aged 55-69 years with acute or convalescent COVID-19. CDR3 residues: CATSREYTGELFF. CDR3 DNA: TGTGCCACCAGTAGGGAGTACACCGGGGAGCTGTTTTTT.